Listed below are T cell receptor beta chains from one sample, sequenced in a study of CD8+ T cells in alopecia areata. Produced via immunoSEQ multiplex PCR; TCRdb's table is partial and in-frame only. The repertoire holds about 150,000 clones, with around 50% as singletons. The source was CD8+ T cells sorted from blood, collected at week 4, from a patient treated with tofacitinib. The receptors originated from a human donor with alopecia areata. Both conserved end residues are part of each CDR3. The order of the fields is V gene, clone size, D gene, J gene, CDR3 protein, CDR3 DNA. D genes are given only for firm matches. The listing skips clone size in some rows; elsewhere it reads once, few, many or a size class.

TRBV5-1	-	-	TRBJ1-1	CASSPRGVLAEAFF	TGCGCCAGCAGCCCCCGGGGGGTATTGGCTGAAGCTTTCTTT
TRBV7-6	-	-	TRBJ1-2	CASSLLSGRASYGYTF	TGTGCCAGCAGCTTACTATCAGGCAGGGCGAGCTATGGCTACACCTTC
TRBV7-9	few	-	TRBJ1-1	CASSLGERVASEAFF	TGTGCCAGCAGCTTAGGGGAACGGGTCGCTTCTGAAGCTTTCTTT
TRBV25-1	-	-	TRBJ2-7	CASSEYREATSDYEQYF	TGTGCCAGCAGTGAATATAGGGAGGCGACGTCTGACTACGAGCAGTACTTC
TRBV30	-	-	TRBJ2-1	CAWSVRPIGVLFNEQFF	TGTGCCTGGAGTGTACGCCCCATAGGGGTCCTCTTCAATGAGCAGTTCTTC
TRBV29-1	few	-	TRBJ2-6	CSVEGPSGANVLTF	TGCAGCGTTGAGGGTCCTTCTGGGGCCAACGTCCTGACTTTC
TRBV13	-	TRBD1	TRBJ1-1	CASSPDRGTEAFF	TGTGCCAGCAGCCCGGACAGGGGGACTGAAGCTTTCTTT
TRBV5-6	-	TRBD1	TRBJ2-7	CASSYGQETYF	TGTGCCAGCAGCTATGGACAGGAGACGTACTTC
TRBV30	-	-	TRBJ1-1	CAWSLDGGAEAFF	TGTGCCTGGAGCCTGGACGGGGGGGCTGAAGCTTTCTTT
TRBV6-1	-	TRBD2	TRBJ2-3	CASSERGEADTQYF	TGTGCCAGCAGTGAACGGGGGGAGGCAGATACGCAGTATTTT
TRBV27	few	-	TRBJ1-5	CASSLISRGNQPQHF	TGTGCCAGCAGTTTAATCTCGAGGGGCAATCAGCCCCAGCATTTT
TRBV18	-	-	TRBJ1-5	CASSPPGEIRNQPQHF	TGTGCCAGCTCACCACCGGGGGAAATCCGCAATCAGCCCCAGCATTTT
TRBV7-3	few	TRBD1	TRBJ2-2	CASSHGTGGTGELFF	TGTGCCAGCAGCCACGGGACAGGAGGGACCGGGGAGCTGTTTTTT
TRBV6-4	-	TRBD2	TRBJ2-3	CASSGAGATDTQYF	TGTGCCAGCAGTGGAGCGGGGGCCACAGATACGCAGTATTTT
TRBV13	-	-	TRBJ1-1	CASRLDRNTEAFF	TGTGCCAGCAGGTTGGACAGGAACACTGAAGCTTTCTTT
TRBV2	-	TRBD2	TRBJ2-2	CASSEVDTSGGSYTGELFF	TGTGCCAGCAGTGAAGTGGATACTAGCGGGGGTTCGTACACCGGGGAGCTGTTTTTT
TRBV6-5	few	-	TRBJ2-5	CASSYGRSFVETQYF	TGTGCCAGCAGTTACGGCAGGAGCTTTGTGGAGACCCAGTACTTC